Below are 24 T cell receptor beta chains sequenced from a single sample in a study of blood T cell repertoires in COVID-19. TCRdb's table, derived via immunoSEQ multiplex PCR, lists solely in-frame clones and lacks some. The sample has some 260,000 clones, 82% seen once; the top ten hold 3.1%. The sample consisted of peripheral blood. The receptors were gathered from a woman aged 18-35 years with acute or convalescent COVID-19.

V and J are TRBV28 and TRBJ2-7; 7 nucleotides agree with TRBD1. With V trimmed by 5 bases and J by 5 bases, 12 bases remained unmatched. CDR1 is MDHEN, CDR2 SYDVKM, per germline. The CDR3 extends over 15 amino acids. CDR3 sequence: CASSGSGTAQNEQYF. For the CDR3, the DNA is TGTGCCAGCAGTGGATCCGGGACAGCACAAAACGAGCAGTACTTC.

This clone has more than one count but fewer than ten. The chain is built from TRBV7-2 and TRBJ2-3, with 9 bases that match TRBD1. Looked up from germline, CDR1 is SGHTA and CDR2 is FQGNSA. The V and J ends lost 5 bases and 9 bases, in that order; junction bases with no gene match: 3. The CDR3 contains 12 residues. In DNA, the CDR3 is TGTGCCAGCAGCGTAGGACAGGGGACGCAGTATTTT. Encoded protein: CASSVGQGTQYF.

This chain links TRBV6-5 with TRBJ2-2, with a tentative D call TRBD1 (6 bases). V lost 10 bases, J lost 6 bases, and 9 bases lay in between. The CDR3 covers 11 residues. Per the germline V gene, CDR1 is MNHEY and CDR2 is SVGAGI. CDR3 sequence: CANEGAGELFF. CDR3 nucleotide sequence: TGTGCCAACGAGGGGGCCGGGGAGCTGTTTTTT.

The chain has TRBV3-1 (or the pseudogene TRBV3-2) and TRBJ2-3; D remains ambiguous. V was trimmed by 1 base and J by 4 bases, leaving 3 bases between them. The germline V gene has CDR1 LGHDT and CDR2 YNNKEL (reference sequence). This CDR3 has 12 residues. The CDR3 nucleotides read TGTGCCAGCAGCCAAGCTGCAGATACGCAGTATTTT. Residues: CASSQAADTQYF.

The chain couples TRBV6-6 to TRBJ2-7, with 10 bases fitting TRBD2. J lost 4 bases, V lost 6 bases, and 6 bases had no gene match. This CDR3 spans 14 amino acids. Germline CDR1 MNHNY, CDR2 SVGAGI (reference sequence). Here the CDR3 reads CASSGAGGLYEQYF. DNA for the CDR3: TGTGCCAGCAGCGGAGCGGGAGGGCTATACGAGCAGTACTTC.

This chain uses TRBV10-3 with TRBJ2-5; TRBD2 agrees at 12 bases. Germline CDR1 is ENHRY and CDR2 is SYGVKD. This CDR3 comprises 18 residues. V was clipped by 5 bases and J by 2 bases; unmatched bases: 12. The CDR3 DNA reads as TGTGCCATCAGTTTGACTAGCGGGAGTGGAGGGCAGCAAGAGACCCAGTACTTC. It translates to CAISLTSGSGGQQETQYF.

The chain recombines TRBV6-2 or TRBV6-3 with TRBJ2-7; 8 bases align to TRBD2. Germline V CDR1 and CDR2: MNHEY, SVGEGT. CDR3 size: 17 residues. Unmatched junction bases numbered 16, after V lost 6 bases and J lost 3 bases. CDR3 residues: CASSHKSSSGNHYEQYF. As DNA, the CDR3 is TGTGCCAGCAGCCATAAATCGAGTAGCGGGAACCACTACGAGCAGTACTTC.

This chain links TRBV4-3 with TRBJ2-7, with D maybe TRBD1 (7 bases). CDR3 size: 15 residues. V lost 0 bases to trimming and J lost 5 bases, with 14 bases between them. Germline-derived CDR1 and CDR2 are LGHNA and YSLEER. CDR3: CASSQDYQGGDEQYF. The CDR3 DNA reads TGCGCCAGCAGCCAAGATTACCAGGGGGGAGACGAGCAGTACTTC.

The CDR3 sequence: CASSFIGGRPHEQYF. The DNA for the CDR3 is TGTGCCAGCAGTTTCATCGGGGGGCGACCCCACGAGCAGTACTTC. The rearrangement uses TRBV27 and TRBJ2-7; D is perhaps TRBD2 (7 bases). The CDR3 runs to 15 residues. V gave up 3 bases and J gave up 5 bases, with 17 bases separating them. Germline-derived CDR1 and CDR2 are MNHEY and SMNVEV (reference sequence).

Only one count was recorded for this clone. This chain uses TRBV2 with TRBJ2-1; perhaps TRBD1 as D (5 bases). Germline V gene sequence: CDR1 SNHLY, CDR2 FYNNEI. V was clipped by 7 bases and J by 6 bases, with 13 bases between them. This CDR3 has 13 residues. CDR3 loop: CASILGVFNEQFF. DNA of the CDR3: TGTGCCAGCATTTTAGGGGTATTCAATGAGCAGTTCTTC.

The genes are TRBV6-1 and TRBJ2-7; a possible D gene is TRBD2 (6 bases). Germline V lookup: CDR1 MNHNS, CDR2 SASEGT. This CDR3 is 14 amino acids long. V was shortened by 1 base and J by 2 bases, with 9 bases between the two germline ends. CDR3 coding DNA: TGTGCCAGCAGTGAAGGGGGGGTCCCCTACGAGCAGTACTTC. Translation gives CASSEGGVPYEQYF.

The chain recombines TRBV7-2 with TRBJ1-2, with D hard to call. Germline CDR1 reads SGHTA; CDR2 reads FQGNSA. V lost 5 bases to trimming and J lost 14 bases, with 18 bases between them. There are 12 residues in the CDR3. The CDR3 loop is CASSRPGRRATF. In nucleotides, the CDR3 is TGTGCCAGCAGCCGCCCCGGGAGGAGGGCTACCTTC.

This chain joins TRBV20-1 and TRBJ1-4; D not certain. V gave up 3 bases and J gave up 0 bases, with 8 bases separating them. The germline gives CDR1 DFQATT, CDR2 SNEGSKA (reference sequence). The CDR3 length is 14 residues. CDR3 in DNA: TGCAGTGCTAGTACCAGAACAACTAATGAAAAACTGTTTTTT. Amino acid sequence: CSASTRTTNEKLFF.

The chain employs TRBV4-3 and TRBJ2-2, with 7 bases that match TRBD1. Germline CDR1 LGHNA, CDR2 YSLEER. The CDR3 runs 17 residues. The V gene end was trimmed by 3 bases and the J gene end by 0 bases; junction bases not matched to a gene: 7. The CDR3, as DNA: TGCGCCAGCAGCCAGTTTCCAGGGGGAACGAACACCGGGGAGCTGTTTTTT. Translating gives CASSQFPGGTNTGELFF.

This chain connects TRBV6-5 to TRBJ1-2; the match to TRBD1 covers 10 bases. Germline V gene data show CDR1 as MNHEY and CDR2 as SVGAGI. Trimming cost V 5 bases and J 1 base; bases outside gene matches: 4. This CDR3 comprises 15 residues. The CDR3 nucleotides read TGTGCCAGCAGTAAGACAGGGGGCGGTAACTATGGCTACACCTTC. The encoded protein is CASSKTGGGNYGYTF.

The chain is built from TRBV28 and TRBJ1-2; TRBD1 might be the D (5 bases). V lost 6 bases and J lost 8, with 16 bases in between. This CDR3 has 13 amino acids. Germline V gives CDR1 MDHEN, CDR2 SYDVKM. The CDR3 DNA reads as TGTGCCAGCAGGTTGGATGGGGCAGGCGGCTACACCTTC. Its translation is CASRLDGAGGYTF.

The chain is built from TRBV7-6 and TRBJ1-4; TRBD1 agrees at 9 bases. The trim removed 4 bases at V and 2 bases at J, leaving 5 bases unmatched. This CDR3 contains 16 residues. CDR1 SGHVS and CDR2 FNYEAQ come from the germline V gene. The CDR3 DNA sequence: TGTGCCAGCAGCTCCGGACAGGGGTTCACTAATGAAAAACTGTTTTTT. It specifies CASSSGQGFTNEKLFF.

V is TRBV7-2 and J is TRBJ2-7; 12 bases agree with TRBD2. Trimming took 5 bases from V and 3 from J; bases not matched to a gene: 2. The length of the CDR3 is 14 residues. Germline-derived CDR1 and CDR2 are SGHTA and FQGNSA. The CDR3 nucleotides are TGTGCCAGCAGCGGGACTAGCGGGCTCTACGAGCAGTACTTC. Translated: CASSGTSGLYEQYF.

The chain has TRBV5-1 and TRBJ2-7, with TRBD2 matching over 7 bases. Per germline, CDR1 SGHRS and CDR2 YFSETQ. This CDR3 contains 16 residues. V lost 5 bases, J lost 5 bases, and 16 bases stayed unmatched. CDR3 nucleotide sequence: TGCGCCAGCAGAGATCAAGGGGCGGGAGCCCGCCACGAGCAGTACTTC. Protein product: CASRDQGAGARHEQYF.

This sequence joins TRBV19 and TRBJ2-1; 9 bases are a match to TRBD2. This CDR3 is built from 22 residues. In germline, CDR1 is LNHDA, CDR2 SQIVND (reference sequence). J gave up 0 bases and V 6 bases, and 24 bases lay outside the gene matches. The CDR3 DNA follows: TGTGCCAGTAGGCGGACTTTAGCGGGAGTTTCTAGTTTTCGAACCTCCTACAATGAGCAGTTCTTC. Protein product: CASRRTLAGVSSFRTSYNEQFF.

The V gene is TRBV30, the J gene TRBJ2-7; TRBD2 might be the D (6 bases). In germline, CDR1 is GTSNPN, CDR2 SVGIG (reference sequence). V was clipped by 1 base and J by 2 bases, with 12 bases between them. The CDR3 covers 14 residues. CDR3 residues: CAWSAGDLTYEQYF. In nucleotides, the CDR3 is TGTGCCTGGAGTGCGGGGGATCTTACCTACGAGCAGTACTTC.

In the case of this clone: At one end, the junction sequence differs from germline, possibly due to a read error. The chain is built from TRBV7-7 and TRBJ2-1; 12 bases match TRBD2. This CDR3 contains 16 residues. CDR1 and CDR2 from the germline V gene are SSHAT and FNYEAQ (reference sequence). DNA of the CDR3: TGTGCTAGCAGCCCGGGGCTAGCGGGAGGGAGAAATGAGCAGTTCTTC. Encoded protein: CASSPGLAGGRNEQFF. Filled out from reference TRBV7-7 and TRBJ2-1, the complete variable domain reads GAGVSQSPRYKVTKRGQDVTLRCDPISSHATLYWYQQALGQGPEFLTYFNYEAQPDKSGLPSDRFSAERPEGSISTLTIQRTEQRDSAMYRCASSPGLAGGRNEQFFGPGTRLTVL.

The chain has TRBV11-3 and TRBJ2-1; 7 bases align to TRBD2. J was trimmed by 6 bases and V by 1 base; bases with no gene match: 3. CDR1 and CDR2 (germline): SGHNT, YENEEA. This CDR3 is 14 amino acids long. As DNA, the CDR3 is TGTGCCAGCAGCTTAGGACGGGAGGTCAATGAGCAGTTCTTC. Amino acids: CASSLGREVNEQFF.

A single count supports this clone. The chain is built from TRBV6-2 or TRBV6-3 and TRBJ2-3; 8 bases fit TRBD2. Germline V gene sequence: CDR1 MNHEY, CDR2 SVGEGT. J lost 1 base, V lost 3 bases, and 3 bases had no gene match. The CDR3 spans 15 residues. This CDR3 is CASSYSGDGTDTQYF. The CDR3 DNA reads as TGTGCCAGCAGTTATAGCGGGGATGGCACAGATACGCAGTATTTT.